This T cell receptor beta chain was retrieved from a study of prognosis after radiotherapy for stage I lung cancer. Across the study: Approximately twelve men and 6 or 7 women, aged roughly 53 to 85 and with a median age of about 71 years, made up the patients.

It was by two-round multiplex PCR that TCR beta CDR3 was amplified from genomic DNA. Gene-specific primers for each TRBV and TRBJ gene drove first-round PCR. One entry per CDR3 protein results from TCRdb running MiXCR on the multiplex PCR reads. The sample lists fewer than 65,000 distinct CDR3 sequences; less than 45% were seen once. The CDR3 has 13 residues. CDR1 and CDR2 from the germline V gene are SNHLY and FYNNEI. Findings of the study overall: Stereotactic body radiation therapy was followed by a fall in unique TCR clone counts, with a median of about 10,000 versus 6,900.

As for this clonotype: What it binds is not known. A far bigger clonotype differs at one base, so this is likely a read error.

Sequences were derived from PBMCs, sampled before or after stereotactic body radiation therapy (not recorded which). The receptor's source is a donor over 45 with non-small cell lung cancer. V is TRBV2 and J is TRBJ2-1; D may be TRBD2 (5 bases). CDR3 in amino acids: CASSWTSSNDQFF. The CDR3 DNA follows: TGTGCCAGCAGCTGGACTTCCTCCAATGATCAGTTCTTC.